The TCR beta chain under discussion was sequenced for a study of T cell responses to AZD1222 COVID-19 vaccine. Across the whole study: Analysis merged second doses at about 4 or about 12 weeks.

A note on this clone: Its target is not known.

Here immunoSEQ multiplex PCR was the method, and the copy in TCRdb shows in-frame clones only, minus some. The sample includes 95,000 to 100,000 clones, about 82% of them seen just once. General observations from the study: Spike-wide vaccine-associated CD4 TCRs dominated at 160-218 and 743-854. Clonal diversity may have been underestimated, and the donors were mostly white British, with more females than males.

The sequenced sample was peripheral blood, obtained on day 0 of AZD1222 vaccination. The origin of this receptor is an adult in good health.

CDR3 residues: CASSLQAGLSNEKLFF. The CDR3 DNA reads as TGTGCCAGCAGCTTACAAGCAGGGTTGTCTAATGAAAAACTGTTTTTT. The chain links TRBV11-2 to TRBJ1-4; possibly TRBD1 for D (5 bases). This CDR3 has 16 amino acids. V shed 2 bases and J shed 3 bases, with 13 bases lying between them. Germline V CDR1 and CDR2: SGHAT, FQNNGV.